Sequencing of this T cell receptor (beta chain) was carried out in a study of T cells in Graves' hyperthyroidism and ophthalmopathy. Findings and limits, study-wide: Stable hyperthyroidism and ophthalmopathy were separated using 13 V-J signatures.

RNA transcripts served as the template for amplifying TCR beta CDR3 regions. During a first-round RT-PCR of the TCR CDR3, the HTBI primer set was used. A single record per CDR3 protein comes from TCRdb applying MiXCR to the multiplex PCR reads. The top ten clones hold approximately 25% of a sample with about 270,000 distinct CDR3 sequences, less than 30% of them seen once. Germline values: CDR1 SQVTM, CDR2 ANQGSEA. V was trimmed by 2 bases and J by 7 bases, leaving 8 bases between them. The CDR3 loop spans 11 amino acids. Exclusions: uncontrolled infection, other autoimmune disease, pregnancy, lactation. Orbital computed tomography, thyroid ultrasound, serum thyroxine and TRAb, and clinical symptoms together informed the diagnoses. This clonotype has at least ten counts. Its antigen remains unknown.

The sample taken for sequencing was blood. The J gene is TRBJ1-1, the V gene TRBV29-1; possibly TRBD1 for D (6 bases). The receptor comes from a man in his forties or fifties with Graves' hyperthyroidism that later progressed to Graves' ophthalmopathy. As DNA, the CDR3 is TGCAGCGTTGAAAGGGGGAATGAAGCTTTCTTT. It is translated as CSVERGNEAFF.